This TCR beta chain was recovered during a study of T cells in tuberculosis. Overall study context: IGRA-negative adolescents, IGRA-positive adolescents with latent tuberculosis and adults with active tuberculosis formed this South African cohort.

This table comes from immunoSEQ multiplex PCR, and its TCRdb copy is limited to in-frame clones, with some not included. The sample shows some 28,000 clones, 90% of them seen only once. V was pared by 4 bases and J by 7 bases, with 16 bases between. Germline CDR1 is SNHLY and CDR2 is FYNNEI. The CDR3 contains 14 residues. Findings of the study overall: A GMM-specific repertoire classifier reached 80% to 90% accuracy, AUROC about 0.87. Smaller alpha distances in active tuberculosis partly reflected shorter CDR3-alpha lengths. Active tuberculosis TCR-alpha repertoires lay closer to GMM-specific TCRs than IGRA-negative controls, suggesting clonal expansion.

Remarks on this clone: The antigen remains unidentified.

The specimen sequenced was PBMCs. The chain couples TRBV2 to TRBJ1-2; a possible D gene is TRBD1 (5 bases). The receptor was derived from a donor aged 10 to 29 with latent tuberculosis or without tuberculosis infection. CDR3 sequence (DNA): TGTGCCAGCAGTGGTGGGTTAAGGGGCTTTGGCTACACCTTC. Its translation is CASSGGLRGFGYTF. The variable domain in full, completed from reference TRBV2 and TRBJ1-2, reads EPEVTQTPSHQVTQMGQEVILRCVPISNHLYFYWYRQILGQKVEFLVSFYNNEISEKSEIFDDQFSVERPDGSNFTLKIRSTKLEDSAMYFCASSGGLRGFGYTFGSGTRLTVV.